The TCR beta chain under discussion was sequenced for a study of T cell repertoires in cytomegalovirus infection. TCRdb fed the reads into MiXCR, producing one record per CDR3 protein. Of some 300,000 distinct CDR3 sequences detected, roughly 13% appear once; the ten largest clones hold around 9.5%. The CDR3 consists of 14 residues. The V gene's germline CDR1 is SGHTA and CDR2 FQGNSA. V trimming: 1 base; J trimming: 9 bases; junction bases outside the gene matches: 8. This clonotype was seen only a few times. Sequencing was performed on PBMCs. The clonotype comes from a human donor in good health (CMV status not recorded). Some clones in this sample may be carry-over from other donors' samples. The chain links TRBV7-2 to TRBJ2-5, with 7 positions matching TRBD2. CDR3 sequence reads: CASSLGAGERPQYF. The CDR3 DNA reads as TGTGCCAGCAGCTTAGGGGCGGGAGAAAGGCCCCAGTACTTC.